Below are 31 T cell receptor beta chains sequenced from a single sample in a study of vaccination and CD4 T cells after COVID-19. Cultured CD4+ T cells had their DNA profiled by the Oncomine TCR Beta short-read assay. TCRdb analysed the PCR reads with MiXCR anew, one entry per CDR3 protein. The data contain some 21,000 distinct CDR3 sequences, 40% to 50% of them seen just once; the ten biggest clones take up 9% to 10%. Which antigens these TCRs recognize remains unknown. Stated treatment: approximately 9-day PBMC culture with coronavirus spike peptide pools or control peptides (ViraFEST assay). The sequenced sample was CD4+ T cells from blood, cultured in vitro. Receptors originate from a human donor who had recovered from COVID-19.

The rearrangement links TRBV24-1 to TRBJ2-5; TRBD1 is a possible D gene (6 bases). Trimming pared 3 bases from V and 2 bases from J, leaving 15 bases between. The CDR3 covers 16 residues. Germline CDR1 reads KGHDR; CDR2 reads SFDVKD. CDR3 protein: CATSDAQRTAQETQYF. The CDR3 coding sequence is TGTGCCACCAGTGATGCCCAAAGGACAGCTCAAGAGACCCAGTACTTC.

This rearrangement joins TRBV4-3 to TRBJ1-2; D unresolved. V lost 0 bases, J lost 6 bases, and 14 bases lay in between. The CDR3 runs to 15 residues. The V gene's germline CDR1 is LGHNA and CDR2 YSLEER. CDR3 coding DNA: TGCGCCAGCAGCCAAGATTATTGGGGATCGGATGGCTACACCTTC. Translating gives CASSQDYWGSDGYTF.

DNA for the CDR3: TGTGCCAACCGGGACAGGGGTTCGGAGACCCAGTACTTC. Amino acids: CANRDRGSETQYF. This rearrangement joins TRBV6-1 to TRBJ2-5; TRBD1 matches 10 bases. The CDR3 runs to 13 residues. Per germline, CDR1 MNHNS and CDR2 SASEGT. The V segment lost 10 bases and the J segment 5 bases; nucleotides outside the gene matches: 7.

There are a few counts of this clonotype. The chain employs TRBV12-3 or TRBV12-4 and TRBJ2-3, with D possibly being TRBD2 (6 bases). Deletions cut 5 bases from V and 8 bases from J, with 14 bases between. The CDR3 contains 13 residues. This chain's CDR3 is CASSPPRGATQYF. The CDR3 region has the DNA TGTGCCAGCAGTCCCCCGCGGGGAGCTACGCAGTATTTT.

This clonotype is medium-sized (0.01 to 0.1%). V and J are TRBV2 and TRBJ1-5, with a possible D match to TRBD1 (6 bases). Trimming shortened V by 7 bases and J by 11 bases, and 15 bases separated the two germline ends. This CDR3 spans 12 amino acids. From germline, CDR1 is SNHLY and CDR2 FYNNEI. The CDR3 nucleotides read TGTGCCAGCACCGAAGGGGGATCAGCCCAGCATTTT. It is translated as CASTEGGSAQHF.

The chain carries TRBV2 and TRBJ1-2; tentatively, D is TRBD1 (5 bases). Germline V CDR1 and CDR2: SNHLY, FYNNEI. V lost 6 bases to trimming and J lost 8 bases, with 25 bases between them. The CDR3 is 16 residues long. CDR3 loop: CASSDQNGGNANGYTF. The CDR3 region has the DNA TGTGCCAGCAGCGATCAGAATGGGGGGAACGCAAACGGCTACACCTTC.

The rearrangement links TRBV6-5 to TRBJ1-6; TRBD1 might be the D (6 bases). Germline V gives CDR1 MNHEY, CDR2 SVGAGI. The CDR3 consists of 17 residues. Trimming took off 0 bases at V and 13 bases at J, with 22 bases between the two ends. DNA for the CDR3: TGTGCCAGCAGTTACTCCGGTAGGGGGGCACAATTCTCCCCCCTCCACTTT. It translates to CASSYSGRGAQFSPLHF.

V gene TRBV5-5 combines with J gene TRBJ1-4; D unresolved. The CDR3 runs to 13 residues. Between the trimmed V and J ends, which lost 4 bases and 3 bases, there was a span of 7 bases. The V gene's germline CDR1 is SGHKS and CDR2 YYEKEE (reference sequence). CDR3 residues: CASSPGANEKLFF. The CDR3 coding sequence is TGTGCCAGCAGCCCGGGAGCTAATGAAAAACTGTTTTTT.

The CDR3 sequence: CASSSPVGRDTQYF. CDR3 sequence (DNA): TGTGCCAGCAGCTCCCCTGTCGGGCGGGATACGCAGTATTTT. The chain uses TRBV7-3 and TRBJ2-3; D uncertain. This CDR3 region has 14 residues. Trimming removed 4 bases at V and 6 bases at J, with 14 bases between. CDR1 and CDR2 (germline): SGHTA, FQGTGA.

This rearrangement joins TRBV27 to TRBJ1-6; D not certain. Germline V gene lookup returns CDR1 MNHEY and CDR2 SMNVEV (reference sequence). V was clipped by 3 bases and J by 4 bases, with 7 bases between them. The CDR3 extends over 14 amino acids. The CDR3 region is CASSFSGYNSPLHF. Here the CDR3 DNA reads TGTGCCAGCAGTTTTTCAGGTTATAATTCACCCCTCCACTTT.

V usage is TRBV27 and J usage is TRBJ1-5; D gene ambiguous. Per germline, CDR1 MNHEY and CDR2 SMNVEV (reference sequence). The V end was cut by 2 bases, the J end by 5 bases, with 10 bases between. The CDR3 length is 14 residues. The CDR3 DNA reads as TGTGCCAGCAGTTTAGAAAGGAAGGATCAGCCCCAGCATTTT. This sequence encodes CASSLERKDQPQHF.

The chain recombines TRBV3-1 with TRBJ2-5; D may be TRBD2 (6 bases). Per the germline V gene, CDR1 is LGHDT and CDR2 is YNNKEL (reference sequence). V was clipped by 0 bases and J by 5 bases, with 13 bases between them. The CDR3 extends over 15 amino acids. CDR3 coding DNA: TGTGCCAGCAGCCAAGATGGAGCAGGAGGGGAGACCCAGTACTTC. Protein product: CASSQDGAGGETQYF.

The chain has TRBV15 and TRBJ2-5; no reliable D call. The V gene's germline CDR1 is LNHNV and CDR2 YYDKDF (reference sequence). This CDR3 region has 12 residues. V lost 6 bases and J 2 bases, leaving 7 bases between the germline ends. CDR3 residues: CATSSGQETQYF. The CDR3 bases are TGTGCCACCAGTTCAGGACAAGAGACCCAGTACTTC.

V and J are TRBV6-2 or TRBV6-3 and TRBJ2-3, with TRBD2 identical over 7 bases. The V gene end was trimmed by 10 bases and the J gene end by 4 bases; junction bases not matched to a gene: 11. This CDR3 has 14 residues. Germline loops: CDR1 MNHEY, CDR2 SVGEGT. CDR3 DNA: TGTGCCATCAGAGTCGCGGGAGCCTCAGATACGCAGTATTTT. Translation: CAIRVAGASDTQYF.

The chain is built from TRBV6-5 and TRBJ2-3; 9 bases match TRBD2. This CDR3 spans 16 amino acids. V gave up 4 bases and J gave up 5 bases; unmatched junction bases: 10. Germline CDR1 and CDR2: MNHEY and SVGAGI. The CDR3 sequence: CASSSIIAGAKDTQYF. CDR3 DNA sequence: TGTGCCAGCAGTTCAATTATAGCGGGAGCGAAAGATACGCAGTATTTT.

The chain is built from TRBV20-1 and TRBJ2-1; D not certain. The ends were cut back, 6 bases at V and 4 bases at J, with 19 bases in the middle. The germline V gene encodes CDR1 DFQATT and CDR2 SNEGSKA (reference sequence). The CDR3 has 15 residues. The CDR3 DNA is TGCAGTGCCCCCCACGTAATTACAAGTTACAATGAGCAGTTCTTC. Residues: CSAPHVITSYNEQFF.

This clonotype was detected only once. This chain connects TRBV28 to TRBJ1-2, with 8 bases matching TRBD1. Trimming took 2 bases from V and 3 from J; bases not matched to a gene: 5. The CDR3 extends over 15 amino acids. Germline CDR1 reads MDHEN; CDR2 reads SYDVKM. The CDR3 region has the DNA TGTGCCAGCAGTTTAGAGGGGACAGGACACTATGGCTACACCTTC. It encodes CASSLEGTGHYGYTF.

The chain employs TRBV7-2 and TRBJ2-5; TRBD2 might be the D (6 bases). The V end was cut by 3 bases, the J end by 1 base, with 9 bases between. CDR3 length equals 14 residues. Germline V gene lookup returns CDR1 SGHTA and CDR2 FQGNSA. The CDR3 region has the DNA TGTGCCAGCAGCTTCCAGGGAGGCCAAGAGACCCAGTACTTC. Protein product: CASSFQGGQETQYF.

The chain has TRBV20-1 and TRBJ1-2, with a tentative D call TRBD1 (5 bases). Germline CDR1 is DFQATT and CDR2 is SNEGSKA (reference sequence). This CDR3 comprises 11 residues. V was clipped by 8 bases and J by 6 bases, with 13 bases between them. The CDR3 region is CSPRRDDGYTF. CDR3 nucleotide sequence: TGCAGTCCCCGCAGGGATGATGGCTACACCTTC.

The gene calls are TRBV2 and TRBJ2-7; TRBD1 matches 7 bases. Germline loops: CDR1 SNHLY, CDR2 FYNNEI. J gave up 2 bases and V 10 bases, and 11 bases lay outside the gene matches. The CDR3 has 14 amino acids. The CDR3 region has the DNA TGTGCCACCGACGTGGGGACAGTCACCTACGAGCAGTACTTC. Amino acid sequence: CATDVGTVTYEQYF.

This clonotype was seen a few times. V and J are TRBV25-1 and TRBJ2-1, with D perhaps TRBD1 (5 bases). This CDR3 contains 13 residues. Germline assignment: CDR1 MGHDK and CDR2 SYGVNS. Trimming removed 4 bases from V and 8 bases from J, with 12 bases in between. CDR3 protein: CASSVTGHDEQFF. The CDR3 DNA reads as TGTGCCAGCAGTGTTACTGGACATGATGAGCAGTTCTTC.

J is TRBJ2-5 and V is TRBV6-1; 10 nucleotides match TRBD1. This CDR3 has 15 residues. Trimming took 6 bases from V and 5 from J; bases not matched to a gene: 9. Germline lookup yields CDR1 MNHNS and CDR2 SASEGT. CDR3 residues: CASSSGQGGRETQYF. CDR3 DNA sequence: TGTGCCAGCAGCTCAGGACAGGGGGGTAGGGAGACCCAGTACTTC.

This clonotype has a handful of counts. The chain has TRBV10-2 and TRBJ2-1, with unresolved D. The assigned J gene may be wrong: the sequence end matches TRBJ2-7 better. The CDR3 loop spans 10 amino acids. The germline CDR1 and CDR2 sequences are WSHSY and SAAADI. The CDR3: CASSGGEQYF. For the CDR3, the DNA is TGCGCCAGCAGTGGTGGCGAGCAGTACTTC.

The chain combines TRBV7-6 with TRBJ2-1; D not resolved. This CDR3 contains 14 residues. The V gene's germline CDR1 is SGHVS and CDR2 FNYEAQ. V shed 5 bases and J shed 0 bases, with 8 bases lying between them. The CDR3 coding sequence is TGTGCCAGCAGCCTTTATAGCTCCTACAATGAGCAGTTCTTC. Protein sequence: CASSLYSSYNEQFF. The variable domain in full, completed from reference TRBV7-6 and TRBJ2-1, reads GAGVSQSPRYKVTKRGQDVALRCDPISGHVSLYWYRQALGQGPEFLTYFNYEAQQDKSGLPNDRFSAERPEGSISTLTIQRTEQRDSAMYRCASSLYSSYNEQFFGPGTRLTVL.

This clonotype was recorded a few times. The chain joins TRBV11-3 to TRBJ1-1; D unresolved. The CDR3 is 13 amino acids. The germline CDR1 and CDR2 sequences are SGHNT and YENEEA. Trimming removed 1 base at V and 0 bases at J, with 3 bases between. The CDR3 here is CASSLGVNTEAFF. The CDR3 DNA reads as TGTGCCAGCAGCTTAGGAGTGAACACTGAAGCTTTCTTT.

The sample holds one count of this clonotype. This sequence joins TRBV10-3 and TRBJ2-3, with 9 bases fitting TRBD2. This CDR3 contains 17 residues. In germline, CDR1 is ENHRY, CDR2 SYGVKD. The V segment lost 0 bases and the J segment 0 bases; nucleotides outside the gene matches: 4. CDR3 bases: TGTGCCATCAGTGAGTCGATTACTAGCGGGAGCACAGATACGCAGTATTTT. The encoded protein is CAISESITSGSTDTQYF.

This chain links TRBV6-5 with TRBJ2-1, with 9 bases identical to TRBD2. The CDR3 totals 16 residues. Germline V gives CDR1 MNHEY, CDR2 SVGAGI. The junction had 6 bases not matched to a gene; V was cut back by 4 bases and J by 2 bases. In DNA, the CDR3 is TGTGCCAGCAGTTCACGAAGGACTAGCGCCTACAATGAGCAGTTCTTC. Translated, it gives CASSSRRTSAYNEQFF.

The genes are TRBV5-5 and TRBJ1-1, with D unresolved. The CDR3 spans 13 residues. V lost 0 bases to trimming and J lost 4 bases, with 7 bases between them. The germline CDR1 and CDR2 sequences are SGHKS and YYEKEE (reference sequence). The CDR3 protein is CASSLDSVTEAFF. The CDR3 DNA reads TGTGCCAGCAGCTTGGATTCGGTCACTGAAGCTTTCTTT. Complete variable domain (other parts from reference TRBV5-5 and TRBJ1-1): DAGVTQSPTHLIKTRGQQVTLRCSPISGHKSVSWYQQVLGQGPQFIFQYYEKEERGRGNFPDRFSARQFPNYSSELNVNALLLGDSALYLCASSLDSVTEAFFGQGTRLTVV.

This chain links TRBV7-2 with TRBJ1-2; D is unresolved. V dropped 5 bases and J dropped 4 bases, with 8 bases sitting between them. Germline V gene data show CDR1 as SGHTA and CDR2 as FQGNSA. CDR3 length: 12 residues. CDR3 sequence (DNA): TGTGCCAGCAGCCTTAGGACCTATGGCTACACCTTC. Amino acids: CASSLRTYGYTF.

This clonotype appeared a single time. The rearrangement uses TRBV10-3 and TRBJ2-1; 8 positions agree with TRBD2. CDR3 length: 16 amino acids. V lost 6 bases and J lost 3; bases outside the gene matches: 10. From germline, CDR1 is ENHRY and CDR2 SYGVKD. The CDR3 region is CAISPHGSGNYNEQFF. Written as DNA, the CDR3 is TGTGCCATCAGCCCTCATGGTAGCGGGAACTACAATGAGCAGTTCTTC.

The chain recombines TRBV21-1 with TRBJ1-1; TRBD1, the D gene given by the table, was not confirmed from the DNA. TRBV21-1 is a listed pseudogene. The CDR3 sequence is 12 residues long. The CDR3 nucleotides are TGTGCCAGCAGACCTGGGACAGCAGAAGCTTTCTTT. Protein product: CASRPGTAEAFF.